Presented here are 9 T cell receptor beta chains from one specimen sequenced in a study of blood T cell repertoires in COVID-19. Sequencing used immunoSEQ multiplex PCR; TCRdb keeps in-frame clones, though not all of them. The sample has 120,000 to 150,000 clones; approximately 84% are singletons. Sequences were obtained from peripheral blood. Receptors originate from a human donor in a cohort sampled during active COVID-19.

The rearrangement uses TRBV6-5 and TRBJ2-1, with 10 bases that match TRBD1. CDR1 is MNHEY, CDR2 SVGAGI, per germline. V lost 4 bases and J lost 3; bases outside the gene matches: 3. This CDR3 region has 15 residues. The CDR3 spells CASSLTGGVYNEQFF. The CDR3 DNA reads as TGTGCCAGCAGTTTGACAGGGGGCGTCTACAATGAGCAGTTCTTC.

The chain has TRBV2 and TRBJ2-6; D is undetermined. Germline V gene lookup returns CDR1 SNHLY and CDR2 FYNNEI. V was clipped by 5 bases and J by 0 bases, with 8 bases between them. The CDR3 is 15 residues long. CDR3 DNA sequence: TGTGCCAGCAGTAACACGAACTCTGGGGCCAACGTCCTGACTTTC. Its protein is CASSNTNSGANVLTF.

The table lists this clone with a few counts. The chain joins TRBV15 to TRBJ1-3; 7 bases fit TRBD1. V shed 8 bases, J shed 0 bases, and the junction held 1 base outside the gene matches. This CDR3 spans 13 amino acids. Looked up from germline, CDR1 is LNHNV and CDR2 is YYDKDF (reference sequence). CDR3 loop: CATGTASGNTIYF. The CDR3 coding sequence is TGTGCCACCGGGACAGCCTCTGGAAACACCATATATTTT.

This chain connects TRBV23-1 to TRBJ2-7; no reliable D call. TRBV23-1 is an ORF for which the function is uncertain. This CDR3 has 17 residues. Trimming took 0 bases from V and 3 from J, leaving 18 bases between them. The CDR3 reads CASSQSYLTVILYEQYV. The CDR3 DNA follows: TGCGCCAGCAGTCAATCTTACTTAACAGTGATACTCTACGAGCAGTACGTC.

The gene calls are TRBV5-1 and TRBJ1-1, with D hard to call. CDR1 SGHRS and CDR2 YFSETQ come from the germline V gene. CDR3 size: 16 residues. Trimming took 0 bases from V and 7 from J, leaving 19 bases between them. CDR3 sequence reads: CASSLDSVGRTLEAFF. The CDR3 nucleotides are TGCGCCAGCAGCTTGGATTCGGTTGGGAGGACCCTTGAAGCTTTCTTT.

CDR3 sequence (DNA): TGTGCCAGCAGCCACAGGGTCGGGGAGACCCAGTACTTC. It yields the protein CASSHRVGETQYF. The J gene is TRBJ2-5, the V gene TRBV6-5; TRBD1 is a possible D gene (6 bases). From germline, CDR1 is MNHEY and CDR2 SVGAGI. The V and J ends lost 6 bases and 5 bases respectively, with 13 bases between them. CDR3 size: 13 residues.

This clone is a singleton in its sample. The gene calls are TRBV12-3 or TRBV12-4 and TRBJ1-1; weak D call: TRBD1 (5 bases). The CDR3 extends over 11 amino acids. V lost 4 bases and J lost 11, with 11 bases in between. The DNA for the CDR3 is TGTGCCAGCAGTTCCCTGGGGGGGGCTTTCTTT. Amino acids: CASSSLGGAFF.

The chain joins TRBV5-4 to TRBJ2-3; 8 bases map to TRBD2. Germline V gene sequence: CDR1 SGHNT, CDR2 YYREEE (reference sequence). Trimming cost V 0 bases and J 4 bases; bases outside gene matches: 10. This CDR3 has 17 amino acids. The CDR3 nucleotides read TGTGCCAGCAGCTTGGGGACTAGCCGGGGGGTCGCAGATACGCAGTATTTT. Residues: CASSLGTSRGVADTQYF.

The gene calls are TRBV28 and TRBJ1-4; tentative D call: TRBD1 (5 bases). V was cut by 11 bases and J by 7 bases, with 17 bases left in between. This CDR3 has 13 amino acids. Germline V gene sequence: CDR1 MDHEN, CDR2 SYDVKM. The CDR3 sequence: CAARPPGGEKLFF. The DNA for the CDR3 is TGTGCCGCACGCCCCCCGGGGGGTGAAAAACTGTTTTTT. Drawing the rest from reference TRBV28 and TRBJ1-4, the complete variable domain is DVKVTQSSRYLVKRTGEKVFLECVQDMDHENMFWYRQDPGLGLRLIYFSYDVKMKEKGDIPEGYSVSREKKERFSLILESASTNQTSMYLCAARPPGGEKLFFGSGTQLSVL.